Sequencing of this T cell receptor (beta chain) was carried out in a study of Graves' ophthalmopathy and Graves' hyperthyroidism. Using RNA transcripts, the TCR beta CDR3 regions were amplified. After a first-round RT-PCR with HTBI primers, a second-round multiplex PCR was run. TCRdb called the multiplex PCR reads again in MiXCR, with one record for every CDR3 protein. The repertoire includes hundreds of thousands of distinct CDR3 sequences, approximately 22% of them detected once, and approximately 7% sits in the top ten. CDR3 length equals 14 residues. V was trimmed by 5 bases and J by 6 bases, leaving 16 bases between them. The germline V gene has CDR1 SGHAT and CDR2 FQNNGV. Other autoimmune disease, uncontrolled infection, pregnancy and lactation led to exclusion.

The TCR originated in a woman between 18 and 29 years old with stable Graves' hyperthyroidism. Some clones in this sample may be carry-over from other donors' samples. The sample was peripheral blood. The chain has TRBV11-2 and TRBJ1-2; D might be TRBD1 (6 bases). The CDR3 region has the DNA TGTGCCAGCAGCCCTTCGATGGGGGCGAATGGCTACACCTTC. It specifies CASSPSMGANGYTF.